Following are 27 T cell receptor beta chains from one sample sequenced in a study of T-cell reconstitution after alpha-beta-depleted transplantation in children. Library preparation (for TCRbeta) was performed with unique molecular identifiers. TCRdb re-derived calls from the PCR reads in MiXCR, one entry per CDR3 protein. Of roughly 570,000 distinct CDR3 sequences in the sample, approximately 30% were seen once. The sequencing used PBMCs, collected before TCRalphabeta/CD19-depleted stem cell transplant. These receptor sequences come from a boy under three years old with Wiskott-Aldrich syndrome, due to receive a stem cell transplant.

This clonotype was picked up a small number of times. The chain is built from TRBV6-1 and TRBJ2-4, with 12 bases lining up with TRBD2. The V gene's germline CDR1 is MNHNS and CDR2 SASEGT. This CDR3 has 17 amino acids. J lost 7 bases, V lost 2 bases, and 9 bases had no gene match. The CDR3 sequence: CASSETLAGGPGNIQYF. The CDR3 DNA reads as TGTGCCAGCAGTGAAACCCTAGCGGGAGGGCCGGGTAACATTCAGTACTTC.

This chain uses TRBV25-1 with TRBJ1-5; unclear D gene. Trimming stripped 4 bases from V and 7 bases from J, with 11 bases between. The germline gives CDR1 MGHDK, CDR2 SYGVNS. The CDR3 loop spans 13 amino acids. CDR3 loop: CASSAQPGQPQHF. The CDR3 DNA reads TGTGCCAGCAGTGCCCAACCGGGACAGCCCCAGCATTTT.

There are a few counts of this clonotype. The chain links TRBV5-1 to TRBJ2-7; 8 bases are shared with TRBD1. V dropped 7 bases and J dropped 3; count of bases not matched to a gene: 3. In germline, CDR1 is SGHRS, CDR2 YFSETQ. The CDR3 has 12 residues. CDR3 sequence reads: CASGTGVYEQYF. CDR3 in DNA: TGCGCCAGCGGGACAGGTGTCTACGAGCAGTACTTC.

This clonotype was recorded a few times. This chain joins TRBV5-1 and TRBJ2-7, with D hard to call. CDR1 and CDR2 (germline): SGHRS, YFSETQ. V was shortened by 0 bases and J by 2 bases, with 6 bases between the two germline ends. CDR3 size: 13 residues. The CDR3 is CASSLAPAYEQYF. The CDR3 DNA reads as TGCGCCAGCAGCTTGGCTCCGGCCTACGAGCAGTACTTC.

This clonotype was detected a few times. V is TRBV5-1 and J is TRBJ2-2; D unclear. CDR1 and CDR2 from the germline V gene are SGHRS and YFSETQ. The CDR3 length is 11 residues. V dropped 5 bases and J dropped 9 bases, with 8 bases sitting between them. The CDR3 DNA sequence: TGCGCCAGCAGAGGTGGTCGGGAGCTGTTTTTT. Residues: CASRGGRELFF.

The chain couples TRBV20-1 to TRBJ2-1; D possibly matches TRBD1 or TRBD2 (5 bases each). The CDR3 totals 15 residues. The V and J ends lost 4 bases and 4 bases respectively, with 17 bases between them. Germline V lookup: CDR1 DFQATT, CDR2 SNEGSKA (reference sequence). The CDR3 coding sequence is TGCAGTGCTATCGCCGGGACCCTGGCATACAATGAGCAGTTCTTC. This gives the protein CSAIAGTLAYNEQFF.

V and J are TRBV24-1 and TRBJ1-3, with D tentatively TRBD1 (6 bases). Trimming cost V 7 bases and J 0 bases, with 12 bases left between them. Germline V lookup: CDR1 KGHDR, CDR2 SFDVKD. CDR3 length: 15 residues. The CDR3 region is CATSGEGGSGNTIYF. DNA of the CDR3: TGTGCCACCAGCGGTGAAGGGGGCTCTGGAAACACCATATATTTT.

This clonotype was recorded a few times. The chain uses TRBV11-2 and TRBJ2-1, with 10 nucleotides matching TRBD2. Germline trimming cut 1 base from V and 9 bases from J; bases unmatched to any gene: 9. Germline assignment: CDR1 SGHAT and CDR2 FQNNGV. CDR3 length: 16 amino acids. This CDR3 is CASSLVAGGGDSEQFF. DNA of the CDR3: TGTGCCAGCAGCTTAGTAGCGGGAGGTGGGGATAGTGAGCAGTTCTTC.

This clonotype was found a few times. CDR3 in amino acids: CASSFSITDTQYF. CDR3 DNA: TGTGCCAGCAGTTTCTCTATCACAGATACGCAGTATTTT. The V call is TRBV27, the J call TRBJ2-3; no clear D. The CDR3 spans 13 residues. V lost 3 bases and J lost 2, with 6 bases in between. CDR1 is MNHEY and CDR2 is SMNVEV in the germline V gene (reference sequence).

This chain connects TRBV11-1 to TRBJ2-7; 9 bases agree with TRBD2. Trimming at V came to 4 bases and at J to 5 bases, leaving 3 bases not matched to a gene. Germline loops: CDR1 SGHAT, CDR2 FQDESV (reference sequence). The CDR3 totals 13 residues. The CDR3 sequence: CASSWTSAHEQYF. CDR3 nucleotides: TGTGCCAGCAGCTGGACTAGCGCCCACGAGCAGTACTTC.

The V and J genes are TRBV3-1 and TRBJ1-3; D might be TRBD1 (5 bases). V was shortened by 6 bases and J by 0 bases, with 12 bases between the two germline ends. CDR3 length: 15 residues. Germline V CDR1 and CDR2: LGHDT, YNNKEL (reference sequence). CDR3 amino acids: CASSWDGNSGNTIYF. CDR3 sequence (DNA): TGTGCCAGCAGTTGGGACGGAAACTCTGGAAACACCATATATTTT.

This clonotype was seen many times. The junction differs from germline at one of its ends, possibly a read error. The chain couples TRBV4-1 to TRBJ2-1; D remains unclear. The CDR3 is 13 residues long. Germline loops: CDR1 MGHRA, CDR2 YSYEKL. CDR3 loop: CASSQGSYNEQFF. The CDR3 region has the DNA TGTGCCAGCAGCCAAGGGTCCTACAATGAGCAGTTCTTC.

As DNA, the CDR3 is TGTGCCACCAGCAGAGCCCCCCAGGACAGATCCTACGAGCAGTACTTC. Its translation is CATSRAPQDRSYEQYF. This chain connects TRBV15 to TRBJ2-7; TRBD1 might be the D (6 bases). From germline, CDR1 is LNHNV and CDR2 YYDKDF (reference sequence). The V gene lost 1 base and the J gene lost 1 base, with 14 bases spanning the gap. CDR3 length: 16 amino acids.

The chain recombines TRBV7-6 with TRBJ2-5; 10 nucleotides agree with TRBD2. Per the germline V gene, CDR1 is SGHVS and CDR2 is FNYEAQ. The CDR3 is made up of 18 amino acids. The V gene end was trimmed by 5 bases and the J gene end by 5 bases; junction bases not matched to a gene: 17. The CDR3 DNA follows: TGTGCCAGCAGCCCCTTGGTCCTCCTAGCGGGAGCTGCGGAGACCCAGTACTTC. This encodes CASSPLVLLAGAAETQYF.

The chain links TRBV5-1 to TRBJ2-2, with TRBD2 identical over 12 bases. The germline V gene encodes CDR1 SGHRS and CDR2 YFSETQ. This CDR3 is 17 amino acids long. V dropped 0 bases and J dropped 2; count of bases not matched to a gene: 2. The CDR3 DNA reads TGCGCCAGCAGCTTGGAGACTAGCGGGAGTAACACCGGGGAGCTGTTTTTT. It translates to CASSLETSGSNTGELFF. The complete variable domain, with remaining parts taken from reference TRBV5-1 and TRBJ2-2, reads KAGVTQTPRYLIKTRGQQVTLSCSPISGHRSVSWYQQTPGQGLQFLFEYFSETQRNKGNFPGRFSGRQFSNSRSEMNVSTLELGDSALYLCASSLETSGSNTGELFFGEGSRLTVL.

In regard to this clonotype: A junction end diverges from the germline sequence, so it may reflect a read error. This chain joins TRBV6-1 and TRBJ2-7; 8 bases fit TRBD1. Germline CDR1 is MNHNS and CDR2 is SASEGT. This CDR3 has 17 residues. Written as DNA, the CDR3 is TGTGCCAGCAGTCAAGCCCGGACAGGGACTCGCTCCTACGAGCAGTACTTC. This sequence encodes CASSQARTGTRSYEQYF.

This rearrangement joins TRBV20-1 to TRBJ1-5; 12 bases agree with TRBD1. Trimming at V came to 5 bases and at J to 4 bases, leaving 15 bases not matched to a gene. From germline, CDR1 is DFQATT and CDR2 SNEGSKA (reference sequence). The CDR3 extends over 18 amino acids. The CDR3 spells CSAHDPGQGAWRNQPQHF. The CDR3 coding sequence is TGCAGTGCTCATGATCCGGGACAGGGGGCCTGGAGGAATCAGCCCCAGCATTTT.

This rearrangement joins TRBV6-2 or TRBV6-3 to TRBJ2-1, with a weak D call TRBD2 (5 bases). From germline, CDR1 is MNHEY and CDR2 SVGEGT. Trimming took off 7 bases at V and 2 bases at J, with 18 bases between the two ends. The CDR3 totals 16 residues. This CDR3 is CASTVDQRPAYNEQFF. The DNA for the CDR3 is TGTGCCAGCACCGTGGACCAGCGGCCAGCCTACAATGAGCAGTTCTTC.

The rearrangement uses TRBV10-3 and TRBJ2-3; 11 bases fit TRBD2. The CDR3 has 19 amino acids. The germline CDR1 and CDR2 sequences are ENHRY and SYGVKD. After removal of 4 bases from V and 3 bases from J, the junction contained 15 bases not matched to a gene. The chain's CDR3 is CAISVLAGGPRPKTDTQYF. The CDR3 nucleotides are TGTGCCATCAGTGTTTTAGCGGGAGGGCCGAGGCCTAAAACAGATACGCAGTATTTT.

The gene calls are TRBV11-2 and TRBJ2-7, with 7 bases that match TRBD1. Germline CDR1 reads SGHAT; CDR2 reads FQNNGV. This CDR3 contains 16 residues. J lost 2 bases, V lost 5 bases, and 12 bases had no gene match. The CDR3 sequence is CASSRGTALRTYEQYF. The CDR3 DNA reads TGTGCCAGCAGCCGTGGGACAGCCCTAAGGACCTACGAGCAGTACTTC. Using reference TRBV11-2 and TRBJ2-7 for the parts outside the CDR3, the full variable domain is EAGVAQSPRYKIIEKRQSVAFWCNPISGHATLYWYQQILGQGPKLLIQFQNNGVVDDSQLPKDRFSAERLKGVDSTLKIQPAKLEDSAVYLCASSRGTALRTYEQYFGPGTRLTVT.

This clonotype came up a few times. The gene calls are TRBV5-1 and TRBJ2-1; 14 bases match TRBD2. The CDR3 contains 17 residues. V gave up 4 bases and J gave up 2 bases; unmatched junction bases: 5. Germline V lookup: CDR1 SGHRS, CDR2 YFSETQ. The CDR3 spells CASSPGLAGAPYNEQFF. In DNA, the CDR3 is TGCGCCAGCAGCCCGGGACTAGCGGGAGCCCCCTACAATGAGCAGTTCTTC.

The chain recombines TRBV18 with TRBJ1-1; tentatively, D is TRBD1 (5 bases). Trimming removed 2 bases from V and 3 bases from J, with 16 bases in between. The CDR3 extends over 16 amino acids. Germline CDR1 KGHSH, CDR2 LQKENI. For the CDR3, the DNA is TGTGCCAGCTCACCATTGGCAGTGGGGGGGGACACTGAAGCTTTCTTT. Its protein is CASSPLAVGGDTEAFF. The variable domain in full, completed from reference TRBV18 and TRBJ1-1, reads NAGVMQNPRHLVRRRGQEARLRCSPMKGHSHVYWYRQLPEEGLKFMVYLQKENIIDESGMPKERFSAEFPKEGPSILRIQQVVRGDSAAYFCASSPLAVGGDTEAFFGQGTRLTVV.

The V gene is TRBV28, the J gene TRBJ2-7; TRBD2 aligns across 9 bases. This CDR3 comprises 16 residues. In germline, CDR1 is MDHEN, CDR2 SYDVKM. The trim removed 3 bases at V and 5 bases at J, leaving 11 bases unmatched. The CDR3 sequence is CASSFLSGSVSNEQYF. In nucleotides, the CDR3 is TGTGCCAGCAGTTTCCTTAGCGGGAGTGTTAGCAACGAGCAGTACTTC. Based on the CDR3 plus reference TRBV28 and TRBJ2-7, the full variable domain is DVKVTQSSRYLVKRTGEKVFLECVQDMDHENMFWYRQDPGLGLRLIYFSYDVKMKEKGDIPEGYSVSREKKERFSLILESASTNQTSMYLCASSFLSGSVSNEQYFGPGTRLTVT.

This clonotype was seen only a few times. For the CDR3, the DNA is TGCGCCAGCAGCTGGAATTTCGAGACAGGGAGTCCCCAGCATTTT. Its protein is CASSWNFETGSPQHF. V usage is TRBV5-1 and J usage is TRBJ1-5, with TRBD1 matching 7 bases. The germline CDR1 and CDR2 sequences are SGHRS and YFSETQ. The CDR3 runs to 15 residues. The trim removed 3 bases at V and 10 bases at J, leaving 13 bases unmatched.

The sample holds a few counts of this clonotype. V gene TRBV18 combines with J gene TRBJ1-1, with 7 nucleotides matching TRBD1. Germline lookup yields CDR1 KGHSH and CDR2 LQKENI. Trimming at V came to 5 bases and at J to 0 bases, leaving 6 bases not matched to a gene. The CDR3 loop spans 15 amino acids. CDR3 region: CASSSLTGMNTEAFF. The CDR3 bases are TGTGCCAGCTCATCACTGACAGGGATGAACACTGAAGCTTTCTTT.

This clonotype was seen more than once but under ten times. The rearrangement joins TRBV7-4 to TRBJ2-1; 10 bases are a match to TRBD2. Losses at the gene ends were 4 bases for V and 5 bases for J; bases not matched to a gene: 8. The CDR3 covers 16 residues. In germline, CDR1 is SGHVT, CDR2 SQSDAQ. This CDR3 is CASSSGLAETHNEQFF. The CDR3 DNA follows: TGTGCCAGCAGCTCCGGACTAGCGGAAACTCACAATGAGCAGTTCTTC.

This clonotype was detected a few times. This chain joins TRBV27 and TRBJ2-7, with D unclear. The CDR3 totals 13 residues. Deletions cut 4 bases from V and 0 bases from J, with 7 bases between. Germline lookup yields CDR1 MNHEY and CDR2 SMNVEV (reference sequence). CDR3 region: CASSSLNSYEQYF. In DNA, the CDR3 is TGTGCCAGCAGTTCCCTCAACTCCTACGAGCAGTACTTC.